This note documents a single TCR beta chain sequence. Its matching antigen is unknown. The sample originates from a study of a mutant IDH1 vaccine in newly diagnosed glioma. The wider study: Therapy received beforehand was radiotherapy, temozolomide, or both, with most patients given both.

This CDR3 region has 16 residues. Looked up from germline, CDR1 is LGHNA and CDR2 is YNFKEQ. The V segment lost 3 bases and the J segment 4 bases; nucleotides outside the gene matches: 8. Only in-frame clones appear in the TCRdb table, and some are missing; sequencing was by immunoSEQ multiplex PCR. The data contain about 64,000 clones, about four fifths of them singletons. General study findings and limits: Pseudoprogression seemed unlinked to shifts in top peripheral T cell clonotypes. Overall, more than 80% of patients had vaccine-induced immune responses.

Time point specified: week 11, during vaccination. All doses held 300 ug of mutant IDH1 20-mer peptide, with topical imiquimod. The sample consisted of PBMCs, taken from a glioma patient whose treatment included an IDH1 peptide vaccine. This sequence was found in a woman aged 45-59 years with glioma. The rearrangement joins TRBV4-2 to TRBJ2-2, with TRBD2 matching over 7 bases. CDR3 amino acids: CASSQVRDYPTGELFF. The CDR3 DNA follows: TGTGCCAGCAGCCAGGTCCGGGACTACCCCACCGGGGAGCTGTTTTTT.